This TCR beta chain was documented in a study of blood T cell repertoires in COVID-19. For the study at large: The United States, Italy and Spain were the sources of the acute and convalescent COVID-19 samples. PBMCs, B-cell-depleted T cells, or T cells provided the cDNA or gDNA that made up the material.

CDR1 and CDR2 (germline): LNHDA, SQIVND (reference sequence). This CDR3 is 14 amino acids long. V lost 2 bases to trimming and J lost 5 bases; unmatched junction nucleotides: 5. As processed by the authors: Amplification of reference gene primers was used by the study to estimate nucleated cell counts. Only in-frame clones appear in the TCRdb table, and some are missing; sequencing was by immunoSEQ multiplex PCR. For V, J and clone size, that table is used; D and trimming come from the DNA. The sample lists about 52,000 clones; around nine tenths were seen once. The sequence was collected from an older man with active or convalescent COVID-19. V and J are TRBV19 and TRBJ2-7; 8 bases are a match to TRBD2. The sample consisted of peripheral blood. The CDR3 bases are TGTGCCAGTAGTATAACGGGGGGGCCCGACGAGCAGTACTTC. As protein: CASSITGGPDEQYF.